The clone carrying this T cell receptor (beta chain) was detected ten times or more. TCR beta CDR3 regions were amplified from RNA transcripts. A first-round RT-PCR of the TCR CDR3 used the HTBI primer set. TCRdb reanalysed the multiplex PCR reads using MiXCR and keeps one entry per CDR3 protein. The repertoire holds more than 300,000 distinct CDR3 sequences, with about 15% as singletons. Hyperthyroidism was newly diagnosed in patients aged 18 to 65 (duration under 2 months). The PBMCs had their origin in 8.5 to 10 ml of fresh peripheral blood. This sample is drawn from a study of T cells in Graves' hyperthyroidism and ophthalmopathy. The TCR originated in a woman aged 60 to 75 with Graves' hyperthyroidism. The sample taken for sequencing was blood.

The CDR3 sequence: CASSLRAGGYEQYF. As DNA, the CDR3 is TGTGCCAGCAGTCTACGAGCGGGGGGCTACGAGCAGTACTTC. The chain has TRBV27 and TRBJ2-7; 9 nucleotides align to TRBD2. The V gene's germline CDR1 is MNHEY and CDR2 SMNVEV (reference sequence). This CDR3 spans 14 amino acids. The V gene end was trimmed by 5 bases and the J gene end by 3 bases; junction bases not matched to a gene: 5.